This TCR beta chain was identified during a study of blood T cell repertoires in COVID-19 (dated by TCRdb to about 2020). Study-wide context: The collaborator samples originated in the United States, Italy and Spain and spanned the acute and convalescent phases of COVID-19. The prospective study material was composed of cDNA or gDNA derived from T cells, B-cell-depleted T cells, or PBMCs. Deeply sampled blood TCRbeta repertoires from subjects exposed to, actively infected with, or recovered from COVID-19 were included in the dataset. The repertoires were made available in a free public database intended to serve as a resource for research on the immune response to SARS-CoV-2. Samples came from the ongoing ImmuneRACE study (first 160 participants) plus 1,254 subjects from 6 global collaborators. A de-identified subject ID, COVID-19 status, age in years and sex were almost always included in the sample metadata. Where available, HLA class I and class II types were obtained from metadata supplied by the sample provider rather than from assay-based typing.

Collaborating institutions collected whole blood in K2EDTA tubes following their own protocols. For TCRbeta analysis, collaborator samples were shipped as frozen whole blood, as isolated PBMCs, or as DNA extracted from either sample type. Counted from cysteine to phenylalanine, this CDR3 has 14 amino acids. Left in the record is the CDR3 DNA by itself, 42 bases read in frame from the first base. The germline V gene supplies CDR1 SNHLY and CDR2 FYNNEI. The junction shows trimming of 8 bases on V and 15 bases on J, plus 26 bases between the germline ends. To note about this clone: Its target antigen remains unknown. No much larger clonotype is one base removed from it; base qualities were not supplied.

Study-level results and caveats: Clinical and demographic metadata were provided uncurated, with the amount varying by source and participant.

The immunoSEQ Assay, a bias-controlled multiplex PCR, was used to amplify TCRbeta CDR3 regions from genomic DNA. The paper's data handling went like this. Within the assay, amplification of reference gene primers was used to estimate how many nucleated cells each sample contained. To quantify the absolute abundance of each unique TCRbeta CDR3 rearrangement, sequence reads were collapsed and filtered. For each sample, productive Simpson clonality was calculated as the square root of Simpson's diversity index across productive rearrangements. TCRdb took this table from immuneACCESS and kept in-frame rearrangements with V and J called. Such tables lack part of the clones; where checked against another copy, unresolved V genes explain under half of the gap, and the rest is unexplained. From that table come the V and J calls and clone size; the DNA was used to work out D and trimming. Recorded for this sample are about 360,000 clones; around 86% of them occurred a single time. The ten biggest clones cover under 3% of the sample.

Recombination connected TRBV2 to TRBJ2-1; D gene: possibly TRBD2, on 8 matching bases. The receptor comes from a human donor in a cohort sampled during active COVID-19. Sequenced material: peripheral blood. The CDR3 reads CASWRGTGAAGGFF. The bases read TGTGCCAGCTGGAGGGGCACAGGGGCCGCGGGAGGGTTCTTC.